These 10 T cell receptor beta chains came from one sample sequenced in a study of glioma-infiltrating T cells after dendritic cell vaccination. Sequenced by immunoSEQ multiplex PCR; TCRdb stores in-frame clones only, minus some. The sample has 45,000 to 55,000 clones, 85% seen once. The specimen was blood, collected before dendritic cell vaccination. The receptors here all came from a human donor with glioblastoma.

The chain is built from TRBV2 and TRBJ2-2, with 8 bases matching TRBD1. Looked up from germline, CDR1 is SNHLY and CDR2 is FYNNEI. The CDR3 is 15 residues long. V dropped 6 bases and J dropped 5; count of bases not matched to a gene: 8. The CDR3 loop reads CASSARTGLTGELFF. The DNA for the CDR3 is TGTGCCAGCAGCGCCAGGACAGGGCTAACCGGGGAGCTGTTTTTT.

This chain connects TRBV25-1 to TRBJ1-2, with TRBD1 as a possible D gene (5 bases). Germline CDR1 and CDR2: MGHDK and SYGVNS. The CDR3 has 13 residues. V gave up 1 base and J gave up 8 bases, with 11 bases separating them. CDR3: CASSESRTIGYTF. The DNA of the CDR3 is TGTGCCAGCAGTGAATCCCGGACAATCGGCTACACCTTC.

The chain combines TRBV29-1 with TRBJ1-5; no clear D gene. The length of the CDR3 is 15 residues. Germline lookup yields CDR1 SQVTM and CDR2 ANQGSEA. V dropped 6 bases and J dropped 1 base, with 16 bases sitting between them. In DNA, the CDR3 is TGCAGCGTGACCGTGGGTAGACAAAGCAATCAGCCCCAGCATTTT. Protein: CSVTVGRQSNQPQHF. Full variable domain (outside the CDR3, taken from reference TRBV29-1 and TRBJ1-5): SAVISQKPSRDICQRGTSLTIQCQVDSQVTMMFWYRQQPGQSLTLIATANQGSEATYESGFVIDKFPISRPNLTFSTLTVSNMSPEDSSIYLCSVTVGRQSNQPQHFGDGTRLSIL.

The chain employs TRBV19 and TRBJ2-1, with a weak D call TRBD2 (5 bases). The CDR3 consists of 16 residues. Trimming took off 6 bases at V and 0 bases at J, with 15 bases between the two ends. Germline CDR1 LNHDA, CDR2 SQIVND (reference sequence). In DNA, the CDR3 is TGTGCCAGTAGCATCCGAGCGGCCGTCTCCTACAATGAGCAGTTCTTC. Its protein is CASSIRAAVSYNEQFF.

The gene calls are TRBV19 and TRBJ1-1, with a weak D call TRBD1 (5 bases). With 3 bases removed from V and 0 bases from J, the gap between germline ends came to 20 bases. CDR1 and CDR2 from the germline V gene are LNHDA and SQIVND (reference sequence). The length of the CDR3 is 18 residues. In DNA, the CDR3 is TGTGCCAGTAGTATGGGGGGGGGAAGGGGCGGCATGAACACTGAAGCTTTCTTT. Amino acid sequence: CASSMGGGRGGMNTEAFF. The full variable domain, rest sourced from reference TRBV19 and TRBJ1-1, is DGGITQSPKYLFRKEGQNVTLSCEQNLNHDAMYWYRQDPGQGLRLIYYSQIVNDFQKGDIAEGYSVSREKKESFPLTVTSAQKNPTAFYLCASSMGGGRGGMNTEAFFGQGTRLTVV.

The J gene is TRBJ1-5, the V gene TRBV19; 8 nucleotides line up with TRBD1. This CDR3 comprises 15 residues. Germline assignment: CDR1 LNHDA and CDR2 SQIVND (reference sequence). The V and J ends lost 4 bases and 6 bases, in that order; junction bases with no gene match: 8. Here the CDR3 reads CASSTLDRDSQPQHF. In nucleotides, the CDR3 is TGTGCCAGTAGTACTTTGGACAGGGATAGTCAGCCCCAGCATTTT.

CDR3 sequence (DNA): TGCAGCGTCCTAGGGCGGGAGAAGAGCACAGATACGCAGTATTTT. Translating it yields CSVLGREKSTDTQYF. This chain connects TRBV29-1 to TRBJ2-3; 7 bases line up with TRBD2. This CDR3 is built from 15 residues. CDR1 and CDR2 from the germline V gene are SQVTM and ANQGSEA. Trimming cost V 6 bases and J 0 bases; bases outside gene matches: 9.

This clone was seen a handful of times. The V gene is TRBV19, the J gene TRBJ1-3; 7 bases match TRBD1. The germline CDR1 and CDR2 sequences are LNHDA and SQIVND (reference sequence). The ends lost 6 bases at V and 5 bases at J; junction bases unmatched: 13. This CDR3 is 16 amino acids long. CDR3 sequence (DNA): TGTGCCAGTAGGCCCCGGGACAGCATTGGTCGAAACACCATATATTTT. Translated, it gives CASRPRDSIGRNTIYF. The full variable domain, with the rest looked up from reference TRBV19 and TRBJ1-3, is DGGITQSPKYLFRKEGQNVTLSCEQNLNHDAMYWYRQDPGQGLRLIYYSQIVNDFQKGDIAEGYSVSREKKESFPLTVTSAQKNPTAFYLCASRPRDSIGRNTIYFGEGSWLTVV.

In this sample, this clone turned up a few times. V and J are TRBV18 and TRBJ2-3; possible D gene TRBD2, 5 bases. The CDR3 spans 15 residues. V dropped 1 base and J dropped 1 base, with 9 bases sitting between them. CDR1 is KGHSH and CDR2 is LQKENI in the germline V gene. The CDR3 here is CASSPLAQGTDTQYF. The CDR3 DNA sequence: TGTGCCAGCTCACCACTAGCGCAAGGCACAGATACGCAGTATTTT. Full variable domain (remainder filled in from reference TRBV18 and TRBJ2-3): NAGVMQNPRHLVRRRGQEARLRCSPMKGHSHVYWYRQLPEEGLKFMVYLQKENIIDESGMPKERFSAEFPKEGPSILRIQQVVRGDSAAYFCASSPLAQGTDTQYFGPGTRLTVL.

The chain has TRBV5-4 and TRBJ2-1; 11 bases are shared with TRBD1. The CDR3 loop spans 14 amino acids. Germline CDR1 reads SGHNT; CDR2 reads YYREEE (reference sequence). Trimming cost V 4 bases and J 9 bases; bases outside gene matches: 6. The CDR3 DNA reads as TGTGCCAGCAGCCAGGGACAGGGGGTCGGTGAGCAGTTCTTC. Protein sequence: CASSQGQGVGEQFF.